The 32 T cell receptor beta chains below all came from one sample that was sequenced in a study of T cell responses to AZD1222 COVID-19 vaccine. Clones were sequenced by immunoSEQ multiplex PCR, and TCRdb holds only the in-frame ones, with some missing. Seen here are around 110,000 clones, 92% observed once, and the top ten hold under 9.5%. The material was peripheral blood, obtained 28 days after the second AZD1222 dose. The origin of the receptors is an adult who received the AZD1222 COVID-19 vaccine.

The chain uses TRBV3-1 (or the pseudogene TRBV3-2) and TRBJ1-2; 7 bases agree with TRBD1. CDR3 length: 13 residues. Germline values: CDR1 LGHDT, CDR2 YNNKEL (reference sequence). Unmatched junction bases numbered 4, after V lost 6 bases and J lost 3 bases. CDR3 region: CASRTGTDYGYTF. The CDR3 DNA reads TGTGCCAGCAGGACCGGGACAGACTATGGCTACACCTTC.

The CDR3 bases are TGTGCCAGCAGCTTCCGGGAAGGAGCGGCCTACGAGCAGTACTTC. The encoded protein is CASSFREGAAYEQYF. The chain couples TRBV9 to TRBJ2-7; a possible D gene is TRBD2 (5 bases). CDR1 is SGDLS and CDR2 is YYNGEE in the germline V gene. The CDR3 has 15 residues. Trimming left V 4 bases short and J 2 bases short, with 16 bases between.

This clone was counted once. V gene TRBV6-5 combines with J gene TRBJ2-1; 9 nucleotides match TRBD1. J gave up 9 bases and V 5 bases, and 5 bases lay outside the gene matches. Germline-derived CDR1 and CDR2 are MNHEY and SVGAGI. CDR3 length: 13 residues. In DNA, the CDR3 is TGTGCCAGCAGTCCCCGACAGGGGGGTGAGCAGTTCTTC. Translated, it gives CASSPRQGGEQFF.

The chain employs TRBV5-4 and TRBJ1-6; TRBD1 matches at 7 bases. J lost 9 bases, V lost 0 bases, and 3 bases had no gene match. The germline V gene encodes CDR1 SGHNT and CDR2 YYREEE (reference sequence). This CDR3 has 14 residues. The CDR3 nucleotides are TGTGCCAGCAGCTTGGGACAGGGCGGTTCACCCCTCCACTTT. It codes for CASSLGQGGSPLHF. Supplemented by reference TRBV5-4 and TRBJ1-6, the full variable domain reads ETGVTQSPTHLIKTRGQQVTLRCSSQSGHNTVSWYQQALGQGPQFIFQYYREEENGRGNFPPRFSGLQFPNYSSELNVNALELDDSALYLCASSLGQGGSPLHFGNGTRLTVT.

V is TRBV4-2 and J is TRBJ2-5; 7 bases fit TRBD1. CDR1 is LGHNA and CDR2 is YNFKEQ in the germline V gene. The CDR3 totals 16 residues. Trimming removed 0 bases from V and 6 bases from J; junction bases left unmatched: 10. The CDR3 coding sequence is TGTGCCAGCAGCCAAGATCGGGACAGTATGGGAAAGACCCAGTACTTC. Translated, it gives CASSQDRDSMGKTQYF.

V gene TRBV6-6 combines with J gene TRBJ1-6; TRBD1 might be the D (5 bases). The CDR3 is made up of 16 amino acids. The germline V gene encodes CDR1 MNHNY and CDR2 SVGAGI (reference sequence). With 6 bases removed from V and 10 bases from J, the gap between germline ends came to 22 bases. CDR3 nucleotides: TGTGCCAGCAGCCAGGGCCCTAAAGGGGCCGGATCACCCCTCCACTTT. Translated: CASSQGPKGAGSPLHF.

The rearrangement joins TRBV6-1 to TRBJ1-4; 9 bases are shared with TRBD1. CDR3 length: 17 residues. Per the germline V gene, CDR1 is MNHNS and CDR2 is SASEGT. The V and J ends lost 4 bases and 8 bases, in that order; junction bases with no gene match: 14. The CDR3 DNA reads as TGTGCCAGCAGTGGTCCCGGGACAGGGATGTTCCGGGAAAAACTGTTTTTT. Translation: CASSGPGTGMFREKLFF.

The chain couples TRBV28 to TRBJ2-7; TRBD1 is a possible D gene (5 bases). Between the trimmed V and J ends, which lost 8 bases and 3 bases, there was a span of 17 bases. The CDR3 sequence is 14 residues long. Per germline, CDR1 MDHEN and CDR2 SYDVKM. Here the CDR3 reads CASHGAGQRYEQYF. The CDR3 nucleotides are TGTGCCAGCCATGGGGCAGGACAACGCTACGAGCAGTACTTC.

The chain combines TRBV4-1 with TRBJ1-2; D gene unclear. There are 12 residues in the CDR3. Germline V gives CDR1 MGHRA, CDR2 YSYEKL. With 1 base removed from V and 8 bases from J, the gap between germline ends came to 8 bases. The CDR3 sequence is CASSQAVDGYTF. DNA for the CDR3: TGCGCCAGCAGCCAAGCGGTAGACGGCTACACCTTC.

The rearrangement joins TRBV9 to TRBJ2-1, with D uncertain. Germline lookup yields CDR1 SGDLS and CDR2 YYNGEE. This CDR3 is 15 amino acids long. V lost 0 bases, J lost 4 bases, and 11 bases lay in between. The CDR3 bases are TGTGCCAGCAGCGTAGGTGTAGTCGGGTACAATGAGCAGTTCTTC. This gives the protein CASSVGVVGYNEQFF.

The chain combines TRBV5-1 with TRBJ2-5; 10 nucleotides agree with TRBD2. The CDR3 extends over 14 amino acids. Losses at the gene ends were 4 bases for V and 5 bases for J; bases not matched to a gene: 5. Germline V gives CDR1 SGHRS, CDR2 YFSETQ. For the CDR3, the DNA is TGCGCCAGCAGCCAAGGACTAGCGGCGGAGACCCAGTACTTC. This sequence encodes CASSQGLAAETQYF. The variable domain in full, with the rest retrieved from reference TRBV5-1 and TRBJ2-5, is KAGVTQTPRYLIKTRGQQVTLSCSPISGHRSVSWYQQTPGQGLQFLFEYFSETQRNKGNFPGRFSGRQFSNSRSEMNVSTLELGDSALYLCASSQGLAAETQYFGPGTRLLVL.

The chain joins TRBV15 to TRBJ2-2; 7 nucleotides agree with TRBD1. This CDR3 has 16 amino acids. Trimming took 2 bases from V and 0 from J; bases not matched to a gene: 3. Germline CDR1 LNHNV, CDR2 YYDKDF (reference sequence). CDR3 in DNA: TGTGCCACCAGCAGAAGGGGACAGTCGAACACCGGGGAGCTGTTTTTT. It yields the protein CATSRRGQSNTGELFF.

The V gene is TRBV2, the J gene TRBJ1-1, with TRBD1 matching 7 bases. Germline V gene lookup returns CDR1 SNHLY and CDR2 FYNNEI. The CDR3 consists of 13 residues. V dropped 6 bases and J dropped 1; count of bases not matched to a gene: 2. The CDR3 bases are TGTGCCAGCAGCAACAGGGGGAACACTGAAGCTTTCTTT. Protein: CASSNRGNTEAFF.

This chain joins TRBV19 and TRBJ2-3; D gene uncertain. Germline V lookup: CDR1 LNHDA, CDR2 SQIVND (reference sequence). V dropped 0 bases and J dropped 1 base, with 11 bases sitting between them. This CDR3 is 16 amino acids long. The CDR3 is CASSIDGSYRTDTQYF. The DNA for the CDR3 is TGTGCCAGTAGTATAGACGGCTCCTATCGCACAGATACGCAGTATTTT.

V usage is TRBV25-1 and J usage is TRBJ2-3, with D perhaps TRBD1 (6 bases). V dropped 6 bases and J dropped 2 bases, with 12 bases sitting between them. This CDR3 is 14 amino acids long. CDR1 and CDR2 from the germline V gene are MGHDK and SYGVNS. CDR3 bases: TGTGCCAGCAGCCCCGGGACATACACAGATACGCAGTATTTT. Translated, it gives CASSPGTYTDTQYF. The full variable domain, completed using reference TRBV25-1 and TRBJ2-3, is EADIYQTPRYLVIGTGKKITLECSQTMGHDKMYWYQQDPGMELHLIHYSYGVNSTEKGDLSSESTVSRIRTEHFPLTLESARPSHTSQYLCASSPGTYTDTQYFGPGTRLTVL.

J is TRBJ1-6 and V is TRBV4-3; 7 bases fit TRBD1. This CDR3 has 14 residues. V lost 4 bases and J lost 8; bases outside the gene matches: 5. CDR1 and CDR2 (germline): LGHNA, YSLEER. CDR3 loop: CASSRDRDYSPLHF. DNA for the CDR3: TGCGCCAGCAGCCGGGACAGAGATTATTCACCCCTCCACTTT.

This chain uses TRBV7-6 with TRBJ2-1; 10 bases are a match to TRBD2. The CDR3 spans 16 residues. Trimming at V came to 2 bases and at J to 5 bases, leaving 6 bases not matched to a gene. CDR1 is SGHVS and CDR2 is FNYEAQ in the germline V gene. The CDR3 DNA is TGTGCCAGCAGCTTAACCGTAGCGGGAGGAGACAATGAGCAGTTCTTC. Translated: CASSLTVAGGDNEQFF.

The rearrangement uses TRBV7-2 and TRBJ1-1; D is unresolved. The V end was cut by 4 bases, the J end by 4 bases, with 16 bases between. The CDR3 has 15 residues. The V gene's germline CDR1 is SGHTA and CDR2 FQGNSA. The CDR3 protein is CASSSNPGSFTEAFF. The CDR3 DNA reads TGTGCCAGCAGCTCCAACCCGGGCAGCTTCACTGAAGCTTTCTTT.

This chain uses TRBV19 with TRBJ1-5, with a weak D call TRBD1 (6 bases). Trimming removed 5 bases from V and 4 bases from J, with 15 bases in between. The length of the CDR3 is 15 residues. Germline CDR1 LNHDA, CDR2 SQIVND (reference sequence). CDR3 nucleotides: TGTGCCAGTAGTCGGACAGAAATAGGGAATCAGCCCCAGCATTTT. Translating it yields CASSRTEIGNQPQHF.

The table lists this clone with a count of one. This chain connects TRBV15 to TRBJ1-4; 8 bases match TRBD1. The CDR3 spans 16 residues. Germline lookup yields CDR1 LNHNV and CDR2 YYDKDF (reference sequence). The junction had 9 bases not matched to a gene; V was cut back by 5 bases and J by 4 bases. CDR3 coding DNA: TGTGCCACCAGCGAAACTTACGACAGGGGTAATGAAAAACTGTTTTTT. Translating it yields CATSETYDRGNEKLFF.

The chain is built from TRBV5-6 and TRBJ1-5; D is ambiguous. There are 14 residues in the CDR3. Trimming cost V 3 bases and J 2 bases, with 9 bases left between them. Germline CDR1 and CDR2: SGHDT and YYEEEE. The CDR3 bases are TGTGCCAGCAGCTCCCGTGGGGGCAATCAGCCCCAGCATTTT. This sequence encodes CASSSRGGNQPQHF.

V usage is TRBV7-3 and J usage is TRBJ2-1, with D perhaps TRBD1 (6 bases). From germline, CDR1 is SGHTA and CDR2 FQGTGA. V lost 4 bases and J 10 bases, leaving 14 bases between the germline ends. The CDR3 totals 13 residues. CDR3 amino acids: CASSSQLTGEQFF. In DNA, the CDR3 is TGTGCCAGCAGCTCCCAGCTTACAGGGGAGCAGTTCTTC.

The rearrangement uses TRBV7-2 and TRBJ2-2; 10 bases match TRBD2. With 5 bases clipped from V and 7 bases from J, the junction kept 7 bases outside the gene matches. The CDR3 covers 15 residues. In germline, CDR1 is SGHTA, CDR2 FQGNSA. The CDR3 protein is CASSLLAGAGGELFF. In DNA, the CDR3 is TGTGCCAGCAGCCTTCTAGCGGGAGCGGGCGGGGAGCTGTTTTTT.

The V and J genes are TRBV14 and TRBJ1-1, with 9 bases identical to TRBD1. With 4 bases clipped from V and 5 bases from J, the junction kept 5 bases outside the gene matches. Germline-derived CDR1 and CDR2 are SGHDN and FVKESK. The CDR3 extends over 14 amino acids. The CDR3: CASSLQTGGTEAFF. CDR3 in DNA: TGTGCCAGCAGCCTTCAGACAGGGGGAACTGAAGCTTTCTTT.

DNA of the CDR3: TGCGCCAGCAGCCAAGATACAGCGGGGGGAAATCTAGCCAAAAACATTCAGTACTTC. It codes for CASSQDTAGGNLAKNIQYF. The rearrangement uses TRBV4-1 and TRBJ2-4, with 9 bases that match TRBD2. CDR1 and CDR2 from the germline V gene are MGHRA and YSYEKL. The ends lost 0 bases at V and 0 bases at J; junction bases unmatched: 9. CDR3 length: 19 residues.

This rearrangement joins TRBV20-1 to TRBJ2-7; D gene uncertain. CDR1 is DFQATT and CDR2 is SNEGSKA in the germline V gene (reference sequence). V was shortened by 2 bases and J by 4 bases, with 6 bases between the two germline ends. The CDR3 consists of 11 residues. CDR3 bases: TGCAGTGCTAGAACGTCTTACGAGCAGTACTTC. Amino acid sequence: CSARTSYEQYF.

The chain carries TRBV5-1 and TRBJ2-7, with no clear D. The CDR3 is 13 amino acids. Germline V gene sequence: CDR1 SGHRS, CDR2 YFSETQ. The ends were cut back, 0 bases at V and 3 bases at J, with 7 bases in the middle. This CDR3 reads CASSLGGYYEQYF. The CDR3 DNA sequence: TGCGCCAGCAGCTTGGGGGGTTACTACGAGCAGTACTTC.

V gene TRBV29-1 combines with J gene TRBJ2-2; D may match TRBD1 or TRBD2 (7 bases each). The germline V gene has CDR1 SQVTM and CDR2 ANQGSEA. The CDR3 extends over 14 amino acids. V lost 6 bases, J lost 0 bases, and 11 bases lay in between. The CDR3 spells CSVGGTANTGELFF. CDR3 coding DNA: TGCAGCGTGGGGGGGACAGCGAACACCGGGGAGCTGTTTTTT.

The chain carries TRBV19 and TRBJ2-2; 9 nucleotides match TRBD1. Trimming took 7 bases from V and 5 from J; bases not matched to a gene: 8. This CDR3 has 15 residues. Looked up from germline, CDR1 is LNHDA and CDR2 is SQIVND (reference sequence). The CDR3: CASKSGTGYTGELFF. For the CDR3, the DNA is TGTGCCAGTAAGAGTGGGACAGGGTATACCGGGGAGCTGTTTTTT.

This sequence joins TRBV7-9 and TRBJ1-1; D might be TRBD1 (5 bases). The V end was cut by 5 bases, the J end by 10 bases, with 17 bases between. CDR1 is SEHNR and CDR2 is FQNEAQ in the germline V gene (reference sequence). This CDR3 is 13 amino acids long. The DNA of the CDR3 is TGTGCCAGCAGCCTAGAAGCCGGGGCAGGAGCTTTCTTT. Translation gives CASSLEAGAGAFF.

The chain combines TRBV28 with TRBJ1-4; TRBD1 might be the D (6 bases). Trimming shortened V by 7 bases and J by 8 bases, and 20 bases separated the two germline ends. The length of the CDR3 is 15 residues. Germline V lookup: CDR1 MDHEN, CDR2 SYDVKM. CDR3 in DNA: TGTGCCAGCACTGCTTGGAGGGGGTTAGGAGAAAAACTGTTTTTT. It encodes CASTAWRGLGEKLFF.

This sequence joins TRBV12-3 or TRBV12-4 and TRBJ1-1, with D perhaps matching TRBD1 (6 bases). V dropped 7 bases and J dropped 1 base, with 10 bases sitting between them. This CDR3 spans 13 amino acids. CDR3 sequence reads: CASTLQGNTEAFF. Here the CDR3 DNA reads TGTGCCAGCACGCTACAGGGGAACACTGAAGCTTTCTTT.